The source of this TCR beta chain is a study of molecular identifiers for immune sequencing clone quantification. Study summary: Within a replicate experiment, RNA obtained from either roughly 20,000 or 100,000 naive CD8 cells was divided into five aliquots, and four of those aliquots were then sequenced. Points from the study as a whole: Effector cells had over 99% of their molecules in clones above 20 RNA copies, while naive cells had under 1%. Spiked Jurkat TCR RNA equivalent to one cell was reportedly detectable in about a million naive cells.

Methods described previously, with TCR primers listed, were used for bulk TCR libraries. TCRdb itself ran the PCR reads through MiXCR, one entry per CDR3 protein. The sample lists fewer than 350,000 distinct CDR3 sequences; 24% were seen once. This clonotype was detected only a few times. What it binds is unknown. This sequence was found in a human donor in good health. Some libraries in this study had Jurkat cell RNA spiked in. Sequencing was performed on naive CD8+ T cells from blood, with Jurkat cell RNA spiked in. Subset: FACS-sorted CD8+CD4-CCR7+CD45RA+ naive T cells.

CDR3 protein: CASSPVGGSNYGYTF. CDR3 bases: TGTGCCAGCAGTCCGGTGGGGGGCAGTAACTATGGCTACACCTTC. V and J are TRBV27 and TRBJ1-2; D may be TRBD1 (6 bases). V dropped 5 bases and J dropped 1 base, with 14 bases sitting between them. The CDR3 has 15 residues. CDR1 and CDR2 (germline): MNHEY, SMNVEV (reference sequence).